A selection of T cell receptor beta chains follows, all from one sample in a study of T cell responses to AZD1222 COVID-19 vaccine. The data were produced by immunoSEQ multiplex PCR, yet TCRdb's version contains in-frame clones alone and is incomplete. The sample records 85,000 to 95,000 clones, about nine tenths being singletons. Sequencing used peripheral blood, obtained 28 days after the second AZD1222 dose. The receptors were sampled from an adult who received the AZD1222 COVID-19 vaccine. The conserved cysteine and the conserved F or W are not part of the CDR3 here. Each record gives: V gene, CDR3 protein.

>TRBV28
ASSEQGGNEQF
>TRBV5-1
ASSWEFRGSRPDYT
>TRBV9
ASSVARGRAGELF
>TRBV7-2
ASSSGTGSNQPLH
>TRBV18
ASSPRTVMFSYEQY
>TRBV27
ASSSPGGLNGYT
>TRBV5-1
ASSLGRAGGPSQETQY
>TRBV7-9
ASTQSSYEQY
>TRBV5-6
ASSLWAGGTNQPQH
>TRBV27
ASSLLLYPWNSPLH
>TRBV28
ASSFDVTPNTEAF
>TRBV29-1
SVDMSGWEQF
>TRBV5-1
ASSRTSGGGGELF
>TRBV5-5
ASSWGPGLGGTEAF
>TRBV10-3
AISSRRTGGTDTQY
>TRBV12-5
ASGSEGNEQF
>TRBV7-2
ASSSAKMSQETQY
>TRBV12-3/TRBV12-4
ASLDRYNSPLH
>TRBV15
ATSRDSRGWATGNTIY
>TRBV19
ASRNPSRPDANYGYT
>TRBV30
AWSVNEQF
>TRBV12-5
ASGLDLRDRGVNEQF
>TRBV25-1
ASSQTGTYEQY
>TRBV29-1
SGSGNTGELF
>TRBV5-8
ASSFRTGRTEAF
>TRBV6-2/TRBV6-3
ASSYSPTGAYNSPLH
>TRBV19
ASQGPIYGYT
>TRBV24-1
ATSDASGGATGELF
>TRBV7-2
ASSSRRGGDYNEQF
>TRBV6-5
AGARGPGTDIQY
>TRBV18
ASSPLDTSGNTIY
>TRBV7-6
ASSRQGGRNSPLH
>TRBV19
ASRDMLNLNYGYT
>TRBV6-5
ASSYSNQLPGDIQY
>TRBV14
ASSLGGRATEAF
>TRBV18
ASSPGERNTIY
>TRBV19
ASSIKTHNQPQH
>TRBV4-3
ASSQDLSGYIFVKLF
>TRBV7-8
ASSLSPGRASTEQY
>TRBV15
ATSSPRDRGHNEQF
>TRBV3-1/TRBV3-2
ASSQRGAGNTIY
>TRBV5-5
ASSVQGGDGYT
>TRBV29-1
SVVRGLSTEAF
>TRBV5-6
ASTAGLNNEKLF
>TRBV7-9
ASSLAGDT
>TRBV7-6
ASRFRGAGVDTQY
>TRBV2
ASSRAGELF
>TRBV3-1/TRBV3-2
ASSPPAGSIYGYT
>TRBV27
ASKKKGLGQGAAEQY
>TRBV4-3
ASSQQLAGSYNEQF
>TRBV5-6
ASSSEGRRQSPLH
>TRBV6-5
ASTGGEGGYT